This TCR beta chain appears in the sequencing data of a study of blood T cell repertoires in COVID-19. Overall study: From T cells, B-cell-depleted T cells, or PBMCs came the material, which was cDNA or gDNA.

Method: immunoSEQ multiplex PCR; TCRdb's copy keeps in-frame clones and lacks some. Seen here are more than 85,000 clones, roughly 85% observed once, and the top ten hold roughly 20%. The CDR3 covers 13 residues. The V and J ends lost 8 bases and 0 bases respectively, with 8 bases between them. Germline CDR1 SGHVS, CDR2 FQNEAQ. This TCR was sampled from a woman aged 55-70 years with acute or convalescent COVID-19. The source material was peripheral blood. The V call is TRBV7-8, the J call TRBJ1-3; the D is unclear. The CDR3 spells CASQLFSGNTIYF. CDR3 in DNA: TGTGCCAGCCAACTGTTCTCTGGAAACACCATATATTTT.